This T cell receptor beta chain was found in a study of T cells in localized non-small cell lung cancer. Study-wide results and caveats: Paired adjacent lung recovered a median around 59 of the top 100 tumor clones. Tumor trailed uninvolved adjacent lung in T cell clonality, which peaked there.

V was pared by 0 bases and J by 8 bases, with 3 bases of the junction left unmatched. From germline, CDR1 is MNHEY and CDR2 SVGAGI. The CDR3 is made up of 14 amino acids. Comment on this clone: Its cognate antigen is unknown.

Clones were read by immunoSEQ multiplex PCR, and TCRdb kept only the in-frame ones, dropping some. The data hold under 35,000 clones, with roughly 80% observed a single time. The sequence was obtained from a male donor at least 60 years old with stage II squamous cell lung carcinoma. The input for sequencing was peripheral blood, taken before any cancer treatment. This rearrangement joins TRBV6-5 to TRBJ2-1; 8 bases line up with TRBD1. The chain's CDR3 is CASSYSTGVDEQFF. Written as DNA, the CDR3 is TGTGCCAGCAGTTACTCGACAGGGGTCGATGAGCAGTTCTTC.